This T cell receptor (beta chain) derives from a study of T cell clonotyping in hematopoietic cell transplantation. Trimming removed 6 bases from V and 10 bases from J; junction bases left unmatched: 9. CDR3 length equals 14 residues. From germline, CDR1 is SNHLY and CDR2 FYNNEI. Produced via immunoSEQ multiplex PCR; TCRdb's table is partial and in-frame only. The repertoire includes fewer than 3,500 clones, about nine tenths of them detected once, and 7% to 10% sits in the top ten. The source is a male patient between 60 and 69 years old who had an allogeneic stem cell transplant from a related donor, so the T cells may come from the graft donor. Some clones in this sample may be carry-over from other donors' samples. The chain combines TRBV2 with TRBJ2-1; 10 bases agree with TRBD2. The material sequenced was PBMCs, taken at the time of graft-versus-host disease after allogeneic stem cell transplant. The CDR3, as DNA: TGTGCCAGCAGCCGCAGCGGGGGGGTACGGGAGCAGTTCTTC. Translated, it gives CASSRSGGVREQFF.